The present T cell receptor (beta chain) was sequenced within a study of blood T cell repertoires in COVID-19. Across the whole study: Some COVID-19 samples were acute and others convalescent; all came from the United States, Italy and Spain. PBMCs, B-cell-depleted T cells, or T cells were the source of the cDNA or gDNA that made up the material.

The repertoire was sequenced with immunoSEQ multiplex PCR; TCRdb's copy has only in-frame clones and lacks some. The repertoire has 65,000 to 75,000 clones, 75% to 90% of them found once; the top ten carry 4.9%. Material: peripheral blood. The receptor comes from a woman between 50 and 59 years old with active COVID-19.

DNA for the CDR3: TGTGCCACCAAGACCGGGACTGGTCCTCAAGAGACCCAGTACTTC. Its translation: CATKTGTGPQETQYF. The chain is built from TRBV28 and TRBJ2-5; D possibly corresponds to TRBD2 (6 bases). Trimming took off 10 bases at V and 2 bases at J, with 20 bases between the two ends. The germline V gene has CDR1 MDHEN and CDR2 SYDVKM. The CDR3 covers 15 residues.